This passage covers 8 T cell receptor beta chains from one sample sequenced in a study of blood T cell repertoires in COVID-19. Sequencing used immunoSEQ multiplex PCR; TCRdb keeps in-frame clones, though not all of them. The sample lists 80,000 or so clones; approximately 86% were seen once. Sequencing input: peripheral blood. These TCRs come from a human donor in a cohort sampled during active COVID-19.

The CDR3 loop is CAIKGQVNEQFF. The CDR3 nucleotides are TGTGCCATCAAGGGACAGGTAAATGAGCAGTTCTTC. This chain joins TRBV12-3 or TRBV12-4 and TRBJ2-1, with 8 nucleotides matching TRBD1. The CDR3 is 12 amino acids. Germline trimming cut 10 bases from V and 7 bases from J; bases unmatched to any gene: 6.

The V call is TRBV27, the J call TRBJ2-2, with unresolved D. Trimming removed 2 bases from V and 1 base from J, with 5 bases in between. Per germline, CDR1 MNHEY and CDR2 SMNVEV (reference sequence). CDR3 size: 14 residues. This chain's CDR3 is CASSLQMNTGELFF. In DNA, the CDR3 is TGTGCCAGCAGTTTACAGATGAACACCGGGGAGCTGTTTTTT.

J is TRBJ2-3 and V is TRBV20-1; 7 positions agree with TRBD2. CDR1 and CDR2 from the germline V gene are DFQATT and SNEGSKA (reference sequence). The CDR3 has 14 residues. V was pared by 3 bases and J by 5 bases, with 8 bases of the junction left unmatched. Here the CDR3 DNA reads TGCAGTGCTAGTCGCGGGAGCTCGAGAGATACGCAGTATTTT. Its translation: CSASRGSSRDTQYF.

The chain combines TRBV18 with TRBJ1-1; 7 nucleotides match TRBD1. The J segment lost 0 bases and the V segment lost 4 bases, leaving 5 bases of the junction unmatched. CDR3 length: 15 residues. Germline loops: CDR1 KGHSH, CDR2 LQKENI. Here the CDR3 reads CASSRDSPMNTEAFF. The CDR3 DNA reads TGTGCCAGCTCACGGGACAGCCCTATGAACACTGAAGCTTTCTTT.

This sequence joins TRBV27 and TRBJ2-1; the match to TRBD2 covers 10 bases. The CDR3 covers 15 residues. Germline V gives CDR1 MNHEY, CDR2 SMNVEV (reference sequence). J lost 6 bases, V lost 5 bases, and 7 bases had no gene match. CDR3: CASSLGLAVFNEQFF. CDR3 nucleotides: TGTGCCAGCAGTCTCGGACTAGCGGTGTTCAATGAGCAGTTCTTC.

The chain employs TRBV6-2 or TRBV6-3 and TRBJ2-1; 7 bases match TRBD1. This CDR3 comprises 15 residues. V lost 2 bases, J lost 4 bases, and 5 bases stayed unmatched. Germline V lookup: CDR1 MNHEY, CDR2 SVGEGT. The CDR3 bases are TGTGCCAGCAGTTACCACAGGGGAAGGTACAATGAGCAGTTCTTC. Its protein is CASSYHRGRYNEQFF.

The rearrangement uses TRBV5-4 and TRBJ2-7; the D gene is possibly TRBD1 (6 bases). V was trimmed by 4 bases and J by 0 bases, leaving 14 bases between them. The CDR3 has 15 residues. CDR1 is SGHNT, CDR2 YYREEE, per germline (reference sequence). The CDR3 reads CASSPPGVFSYEQYF. Written as DNA, the CDR3 is TGTGCCAGCAGCCCCCCAGGGGTCTTCTCCTACGAGCAGTACTTC.

The chain combines TRBV7-9 with TRBJ2-7; D perhaps matches TRBD2 (5 bases). V lost 5 bases and J lost 6, with 17 bases in between. Germline assignment: CDR1 SEHNR and CDR2 FQNEAQ (reference sequence). The CDR3 spans 14 residues. The chain's CDR3 is CASSGSSWASEQYF. The DNA for the CDR3 is TGTGCCAGCAGCGGGAGTAGCTGGGCGAGCGAGCAGTACTTC.